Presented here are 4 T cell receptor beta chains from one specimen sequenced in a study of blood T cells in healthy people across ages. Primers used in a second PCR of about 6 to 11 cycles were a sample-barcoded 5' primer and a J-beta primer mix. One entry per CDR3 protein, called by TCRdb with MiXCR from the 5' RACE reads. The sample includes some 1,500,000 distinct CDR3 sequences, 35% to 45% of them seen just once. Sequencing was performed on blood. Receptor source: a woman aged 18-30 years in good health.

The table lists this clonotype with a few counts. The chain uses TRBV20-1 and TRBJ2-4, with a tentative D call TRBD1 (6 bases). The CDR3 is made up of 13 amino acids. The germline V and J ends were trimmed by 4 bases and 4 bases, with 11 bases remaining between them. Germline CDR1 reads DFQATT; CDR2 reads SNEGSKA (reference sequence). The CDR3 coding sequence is TGCAGTGCTATGGGACACCCAAAAAACATTCAGTACTTC. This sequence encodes CSAMGHPKNIQYF.

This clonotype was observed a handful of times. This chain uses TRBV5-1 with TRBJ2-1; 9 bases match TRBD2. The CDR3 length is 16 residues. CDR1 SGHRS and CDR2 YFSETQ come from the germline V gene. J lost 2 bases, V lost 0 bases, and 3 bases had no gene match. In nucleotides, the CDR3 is TGCGCCAGCAGCTTGGCCGGGACTAGCACCTACAATGAGCAGTTCTTC. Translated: CASSLAGTSTYNEQFF.

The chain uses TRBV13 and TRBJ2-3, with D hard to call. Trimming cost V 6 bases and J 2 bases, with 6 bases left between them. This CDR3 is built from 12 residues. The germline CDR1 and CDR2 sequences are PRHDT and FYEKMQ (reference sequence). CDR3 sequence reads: CASRQHTDTQYF. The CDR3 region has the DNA TGTGCCAGCAGACAACACACAGATACGCAGTATTTT.

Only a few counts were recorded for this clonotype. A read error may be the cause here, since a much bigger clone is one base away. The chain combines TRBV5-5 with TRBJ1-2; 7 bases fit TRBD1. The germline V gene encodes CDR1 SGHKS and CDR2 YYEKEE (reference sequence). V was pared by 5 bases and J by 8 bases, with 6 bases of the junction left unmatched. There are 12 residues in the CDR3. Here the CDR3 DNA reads TGTGCCAGCAGACTAGACAGGGACGGCTACACCTTC. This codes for CASRLDRDGYTF.